These T cell receptor beta chains were read from a single sample in a study of blood T cell repertoires in COVID-19. Some clones are missing from TCRdb's copy, which holds only in-frame ones; the method was immunoSEQ multiplex PCR. This sample has some 260,000 clones, with around nine tenths found just once. The source material was peripheral blood. These TCRs come from a man between 18 and 29 years old with active or convalescent COVID-19. The CDR3 runs from the conserved cysteine through the conserved F or W. A D gene is named only where the DNA matches it firmly. Clone sizes are given selectively: once, few, many, or a class where the clone is expanded.

CDR3nt | CDR3aa | j_gene | d_gene | v_gene | abundance
TGTGCCAGCAGGCTGCGCGGGGGGGCCGTTGAGCAGTTCTTC | CASRLRGGAVEQFF | TRBJ2-1 | TRBD2 | TRBV2 | -
TGTGCCAGCAGCTTCGGGACTGTAGGCGATGGCTACACCTTC | CASSFGTVGDGYTF | TRBJ1-2 | - | TRBV11-2 | -
TGTGCCAGCAGCGACGACAGGGGGGTGTATAATTCACCCCTCCACTTT | CASSDDRGVYNSPLHF | TRBJ1-6 | TRBD1 | TRBV7-2 | -
TGTGCCAGCAGCTTAGGACCGGGGATCGGAAACACCATATATTTT | CASSLGPGIGNTIYF | TRBJ1-3 | - | TRBV7-2 | -
TGTGCCAGCAGACCTGAAGGGGGACTAGCCTTCTCCTACGAGCAGTACTTC | CASRPEGGLAFSYEQYF | TRBJ2-7 | TRBD2 | TRBV27 | -
TGTGCCATCAGTGAAATGGAGGGACAGGGCACAGATACGCAGTATTTT | CAISEMEGQGTDTQYF | TRBJ2-3 | TRBD1 | TRBV10-3 | -
TGTGCCAGCAGCCCAGGCGGGGACAGGGGTGTTTATGGCTACACCTTC | CASSPGGDRGVYGYTF | TRBJ1-2 | TRBD1 | TRBV5-4 | -
TGTGCCAGCAGCTTAAGGAGCAATGAGCAGTTCTTC | CASSLRSNEQFF | TRBJ2-1 | - | TRBV7-2 | -
TGTGCCACCAGTGATTCTCGGACTAGCCCAGATACGCAGTATTTT | CATSDSRTSPDTQYF | TRBJ2-3 | TRBD2 | TRBV24-1 | -
TGCAGTGCTCCAGGGAGGGGGACCCAGTACTTC | CSAPGRGTQYF | TRBJ2-5 | TRBD2 | TRBV20-1 | -
TGTGCCAGCAGCGTAAGGGGGACTAGCGGGATCTACGAGCAGTACTTC | CASSVRGTSGIYEQYF | TRBJ2-7 | TRBD2 | TRBV9 | few
TGTGCCAGCAGCTTTACTAGCGGAGGTTTCACAGATACGCAGTATTTT | CASSFTSGGFTDTQYF | TRBJ2-3 | TRBD2 | TRBV7-3 | -
TGTGCCAGCAGCTTGGAGGACAGGGGCATTACCGGGGAGCTGTTTTTT | CASSLEDRGITGELFF | TRBJ2-2 | TRBD1 | TRBV5-6 | -